This TCR beta chain was sequenced in a study of blood T cells in healthy people across ages. Overall study findings and caveats: Getting older went along with TCR beta diversity per million T cells dropping roughly linearly. Bulk PBMC profiling left naive and antigen-experienced comparisons inconclusive.

About this clonotype: The target antigen is unknown.

V lost 2 bases, J lost 15 bases, and 13 bases stayed unmatched. CDR3 length equals 14 residues. From germline, CDR1 is MGHDK and CDR2 SYGVNS. Next came a second PCR, run for about 7 to 12 cycles, which used a sample-barcoded 5' primer along with a J-beta primer mix. Each cDNA was tagged by a template-switch adaptor containing 12 random nucleotides. One entry per CDR3 protein, called by TCRdb with MiXCR from the 5' RACE reads. The sample contains about 1,000,000 distinct CDR3 sequences, 45% of which appear only once. The chain is built from TRBV25-1 and TRBJ2-4; 7 bases are a match to TRBD1. The sample consisted of blood. The sequence derives from a woman aged 55-69 years in good health. Here the CDR3 reads CASSEATGLLVLYF. DNA of the CDR3: TGTGCCAGCAGTGAAGCGACAGGGCTCCTTGTCCTGTACTTC.